What follows are 30 T cell receptor beta chains derived from one specimen sequenced in a study of T cells in Graves' hyperthyroidism and ophthalmopathy. What was amplified from RNA transcripts were TCR beta CDR3 regions. HTBI primers were the set used in a first-round RT-PCR of the TCR CDR3. TCRdb recomputed calls from the multiplex PCR reads with MiXCR, one row per CDR3 protein. The table lists some 270,000 distinct CDR3 sequences, approximately 13% of them singletons. The sample comprised blood. The source of these receptors is a middle-aged woman with Graves' hyperthyroidism.

This clonotype occurred a few times. V usage is TRBV6-2 or TRBV6-3 and J usage is TRBJ1-1, with 10 bases identical to TRBD1. The germline gives CDR1 MNHEY, CDR2 SVGEGT. This CDR3 has 15 amino acids. The J segment lost 5 bases and the V segment lost 6 bases, leaving 9 bases of the junction unmatched. The CDR3 nucleotides read TGTGCCAGCAGAGACGGGGACAGGGGAAATACTGAAGCTTTCTTT. Translation gives CASRDGDRGNTEAFF.

This clonotype was detected ten times or more. J is TRBJ1-5 and V is TRBV19; D is ambiguous. V lost 4 bases, J lost 2 bases, and 15 bases lay in between. CDR1 LNHDA and CDR2 SQIVND come from the germline V gene (reference sequence). This CDR3 contains 16 residues. CDR3 in DNA: TGTGCCAGTAGTAAAGGTGTCAGGATTGGCAATCAGCCCCAGCATTTT. Encoded protein: CASSKGVRIGNQPQHF.

This clonotype was seen at least ten times. V usage is TRBV28 and J usage is TRBJ2-1; D is tentatively TRBD1 or TRBD2 (6 bases each). This CDR3 is 14 amino acids long. V lost 5 bases and J lost 8, with 16 bases in between. In germline, CDR1 is MDHEN, CDR2 SYDVKM. CDR3 nucleotides: TGTGCCAGCAGTACCCTGACAGGAGGGGATGAGCAGTTCTTC. Translating it yields CASSTLTGGDEQFF.

This clonotype was observed many times. The rearrangement links TRBV9 to TRBJ1-6; a possible D gene is TRBD1 (5 bases). The CDR3 consists of 14 residues. Germline lookup yields CDR1 SGDLS and CDR2 YYNGEE. The ends were cut back, 3 bases at V and 7 bases at J, with 11 bases in the middle. The CDR3 loop is CASSARATNSPLHF. The CDR3 nucleotides are TGTGCCAGCAGCGCCAGGGCGACGAATTCACCCCTCCACTTT.

The chain has TRBV7-2 and TRBJ2-3; D is uncertain. V was shortened by 3 bases and J by 2 bases, with 9 bases between the two germline ends. Germline values: CDR1 SGHTA, CDR2 FQGNSA. There are 14 residues in the CDR3. CDR3 amino acids: CASSFRHPTDTQYF. As DNA, the CDR3 is TGTGCCAGCAGCTTTCGACATCCCACAGATACGCAGTATTTT.

In its sample, this clonotype was seen many times. The chain uses TRBV9 and TRBJ2-1; TRBD1 aligns across 11 bases. Looked up from germline, CDR1 is SGDLS and CDR2 is YYNGEE. V trimming: 3 bases; J trimming: 4 bases; junction bases outside the gene matches: 6. CDR3 length equals 16 residues. CDR3 sequence (DNA): TGTGCCAGCAGCGCCACCGGACAGGGGGCATACAATGAGCAGTTCTTC. This gives the protein CASSATGQGAYNEQFF.

The chain recombines TRBV9 with TRBJ2-2, with 7 bases lining up with TRBD1. Unmatched junction bases numbered 2, after V lost 4 bases and J lost 5 bases. This CDR3 is built from 13 residues. Germline V gene data show CDR1 as SGDLS and CDR2 as YYNGEE. Here the CDR3 DNA reads TGTGCCAGCAGCACAGGGGAAACCGGGGAGCTGTTTTTT. This translates into CASSTGETGELFF.

The table lists this clonotype with a few counts. One junction end does not reproduce the germline sequence, and a read error may be involved. The V gene is TRBV6-1, the J gene TRBJ2-7; D is ambiguous. Germline V gives CDR1 MNHNS, CDR2 SASEGT. The CDR3 spans 13 residues. The CDR3 coding sequence is TGTGCCAGCAGGTCACAAGGGATCTACGAGCAGTACTTT. Translated, it gives CASRSQGIYEQYF.

For this clonotype: The junction departs from germline at one end; a sequencing error may be responsible. The chain is built from TRBV6-1 and TRBJ2-7; unclear D gene. CDR1 is MNHNS, CDR2 SASEGT, per germline. This CDR3 region has 12 residues. CDR3 sequence reads: CASNESFYEQYF. The CDR3, as DNA: TGTGCCAGCAATGAATCATTCTACGAGCAGTACTTC.

The chain uses TRBV4-1 and TRBJ2-1; D not resolved. Germline assignment: CDR1 MGHRA and CDR2 YSYEKL. Between the trimmed V and J ends, which lost 0 bases and 6 bases, there was a span of 12 bases. The CDR3 contains 15 residues. The CDR3 DNA reads TGCGCCAGCAGCCAAGAGGCGGTTCAGTCCAATGAGCAGTTCTTC. This codes for CASSQEAVQSNEQFF.

This clonotype was picked up a small number of times. V is TRBV5-4 and J is TRBJ1-2; 8 positions agree with TRBD1. The germline V gene has CDR1 SGHNT and CDR2 YYREEE (reference sequence). Trimming took 3 bases from V and 8 from J; bases not matched to a gene: 12. CDR3 length: 15 residues. The CDR3 here is CASSSGGAATFGYTF. In DNA, the CDR3 is TGTGCCAGCAGCTCAGGGGGCGCGGCAACGTTCGGCTACACCTTC.

This clonotype showed up just a few times. CDR3 DNA sequence: TGTGCCAGCACCAACCGCCTGGGAACAGATACGCAGTATTTT. Protein product: CASTNRLGTDTQYF. The chain combines TRBV7-2 with TRBJ2-3, with D unclear. Germline values: CDR1 SGHTA, CDR2 FQGNSA. The CDR3 totals 14 residues. Trimming cost V 7 bases and J 3 bases, with 14 bases left between them.

Note on this clonotype: A read error is possible here, since a much larger clone lies one base away. This likely comes from a read error, as the CDR3 has no conserved phenylalanine or tryptophan at its end. The chain couples TRBV11-1 to TRBJ1-1, with TRBD1 identical over 8 bases. Trimming took 9 bases from V and 2 from J; bases not matched to a gene: 8. Germline loops: CDR1 SGHAT, CDR2 FQDESV (reference sequence). This CDR3 region has 14 residues. CDR3 nucleotide sequence: TGTGCCAGTAGGACAGGGTGGTTTAACACTGAAGCTTTCGTT. Its protein product is CASRTGWFNTEAFV.

This clonotype was recorded a few times. This chain links TRBV20-1 with TRBJ1-5; TRBD1 matches 12 bases. J lost 6 bases, V lost 0 bases, and 0 bases had no gene match. The germline gives CDR1 DFQATT, CDR2 SNEGSKA (reference sequence). CDR3 length: 14 residues. The CDR3 region is CSAREGQGAQPQHF. The CDR3 DNA sequence: TGCAGTGCTAGAGAGGGACAGGGGGCTCAGCCCCAGCATTTT.

V and J are TRBV30 and TRBJ1-4; no clear D gene. V lost 2 bases and J lost 8, with 9 bases in between. The germline V gene encodes CDR1 GTSNPN and CDR2 SVGIG (reference sequence). The CDR3 totals 12 residues. CDR3: CAWSISAEKLFF. For the CDR3, the DNA is TGTGCCTGGAGTATTTCCGCGGAAAAACTGTTTTTT.

Ten or more counts support this clonotype. J is TRBJ1-1 and V is TRBV12-3 or TRBV12-4; perhaps TRBD1 as D (5 bases). Deletions cut 6 bases from V and 8 bases from J, with 10 bases between. The CDR3 is 11 residues long. The CDR3: CASSPGREAFF. In DNA form, the CDR3 reads TGTGCCAGCAGCCCAGGGCGGGAAGCTTTCTTT.

This clonotype was detected a few times. The gene calls are TRBV28 and TRBJ2-7; possible D gene TRBD2, 7 bases. Trimming left V 3 bases short and J 3 bases short, with 12 bases between. Germline V gene lookup returns CDR1 MDHEN and CDR2 SYDVKM. The CDR3 loop spans 14 amino acids. The CDR3 protein is CASSLGGGDYEQYF. Here the CDR3 DNA reads TGTGCCAGCAGTTTGGGGGGGGGCGACTACGAGCAGTACTTC.

This clonotype was observed at least ten times. The chain uses TRBV7-2 and TRBJ1-1; D possibly corresponds to TRBD1 (6 bases). V was shortened by 3 bases and J by 10 bases, with 12 bases between the two germline ends. Germline V gene sequence: CDR1 SGHTA, CDR2 FQGNSA. CDR3 size: 12 residues. The CDR3 reads CASSFQQGVAFF. Here the CDR3 DNA reads TGTGCCAGCAGCTTTCAACAGGGCGTAGCTTTCTTT.

This clonotype was counted many times. The chain links TRBV3-1 to TRBJ1-1; D is uncertain. The CDR3 is 12 amino acids. The germline gives CDR1 LGHDT, CDR2 YNNKEL (reference sequence). V lost 4 bases and J lost 1, with 4 bases in between. This CDR3 reads CASSRSNTEAFF. The CDR3 coding sequence is TGTGCCAGCAGCCGGTCGAACACTGAAGCTTTCTTT.

The table lists this clonotype with many counts. V usage is TRBV20-1 and J usage is TRBJ2-3; 9 nucleotides match TRBD1. This CDR3 spans 17 amino acids. Germline values: CDR1 DFQATT, CDR2 SNEGSKA (reference sequence). The trim removed 5 bases at V and 5 bases at J, leaving 17 bases unmatched. CDR3 in amino acids: CSARSPLHRGQGDTQYF. The DNA of the CDR3 is TGCAGTGCTCGCTCGCCCTTACACAGGGGGCAAGGAGATACGCAGTATTTT.

This clonotype came up many times. The chain couples TRBV7-2 to TRBJ2-3; D uncertain. Germline V gene sequence: CDR1 SGHTA, CDR2 FQGNSA. V gave up 2 bases and J gave up 1 base, with 7 bases separating them. The CDR3 is 14 amino acids. The CDR3 loop reads CASSLFQGTDTQYF. The CDR3, as DNA: TGTGCCAGCAGCTTATTCCAGGGCACAGATACGCAGTATTTT.

This clonotype has only a few counts. This sequence joins TRBV3-1 and TRBJ2-2; perhaps D is TRBD1 or TRBD2 (5 bases each). Germline V gene data show CDR1 as LGHDT and CDR2 as YNNKEL (reference sequence). V gave up 7 bases and J gave up 1 base, with 16 bases separating them. The CDR3 runs to 16 residues. CDR3 loop: CASKKGETLNTGELFF. The CDR3 bases are TGTGCCAGCAAAAAAGGGGAGACTCTGAACACCGGGGAGCTGTTTTTT.

This clonotype was recorded at least ten times. The chain uses TRBV5-1 and TRBJ2-7, with D hard to call. The V gene's germline CDR1 is SGHRS and CDR2 YFSETQ. The CDR3 spans 13 residues. Deletions cut 0 bases from V and 6 bases from J, with 10 bases between. The CDR3 protein is CASSLDGTREQYF. CDR3 sequence (DNA): TGCGCCAGCAGCTTGGATGGCACCCGCGAGCAGTACTTC.

This clonotype has more than one count but fewer than ten. V and J are TRBV5-4 and TRBJ1-1; no firm D call. Germline-derived CDR1 and CDR2 are SGHNT and YYREEE (reference sequence). The V end was cut by 1 base, the J end by 0 bases, with 7 bases between. The CDR3 totals 14 residues. CDR3 nucleotides: TGTGCCAGCAGCTTGAATCCGGTGAACACTGAAGCTTTCTTT. Residues: CASSLNPVNTEAFF.

This clonotype came up many times. The V gene is TRBV12-3 or TRBV12-4, the J gene TRBJ2-1; 13 bases are shared with TRBD2. This CDR3 contains 14 residues. Unmatched junction bases numbered 3, after V lost 6 bases and J lost 7 bases. The CDR3 protein is CASSRTSGSNEQFF. CDR3 bases: TGTGCCAGCAGCCGGACTAGCGGGAGTAATGAGCAGTTCTTC.

This clonotype was observed at least ten times. This chain uses TRBV12-3 or TRBV12-4 with TRBJ2-3, with 7 positions matching TRBD2. V gave up 5 bases and J gave up 4 bases; unmatched junction bases: 12. The CDR3 runs 16 residues. CDR3 coding DNA: TGTGCCAGCAGTGGGGCCCCCTTAGCGGGCCCAGATACGCAGTATTTT. Its translation: CASSGAPLAGPDTQYF.

This clonotype was counted ten times or more. This sequence joins TRBV7-2 and TRBJ2-5; D is unclear. This CDR3 has 14 residues. Germline values: CDR1 SGHTA, CDR2 FQGNSA. V lost 5 bases and J lost 6, with 16 bases in between. The CDR3 here is CASSPRVGSQTQYF. CDR3 in DNA: TGTGCCAGCAGCCCGCGAGTTGGCTCCCAGACCCAGTACTTC.

This clonotype was picked up many times. The gene calls are TRBV11-2 and TRBJ1-1; 7 bases agree with TRBD1. V gave up 2 bases and J gave up 5 bases; unmatched junction bases: 11. This CDR3 spans 16 amino acids. The germline V gene has CDR1 SGHAT and CDR2 FQNNGV. CDR3 sequence (DNA): TGTGCCAGCAGCTTAAGACAGGGTATAATGAGAACTGAAGCTTTCTTT. Amino acids: CASSLRQGIMRTEAFF. The full variable domain, its missing parts supplied by reference TRBV11-2 and TRBJ1-1, is EAGVAQSPRYKIIEKRQSVAFWCNPISGHATLYWYQQILGQGPKLLIQFQNNGVVDDSQLPKDRFSAERLKGVDSTLKIQPAKLEDSAVYLCASSLRQGIMRTEAFFGQGTRLTVV.

V usage is TRBV5-1 and J usage is TRBJ2-2; TRBD1 agrees at 8 bases. Germline CDR1 SGHRS, CDR2 YFSETQ. The CDR3 totals 15 residues. The J segment lost 3 bases and the V segment lost 3 bases, leaving 4 bases of the junction unmatched. CDR3 nucleotides: TGCGCCAGCAGCTATCGGACAGGGCACACCGGGGAGCTGTTTTTT. Residues: CASSYRTGHTGELFF.

The rearrangement links TRBV6-2 or TRBV6-3 to TRBJ2-1; 8 nucleotides line up with TRBD2. V lost 8 bases and J lost 0; bases outside the gene matches: 9. This CDR3 is 16 amino acids long. Per germline, CDR1 MNHEY and CDR2 SVGEGT. The CDR3 nucleotides are TGTGCCAGCCGAGGACTAGCAGTCAACTCCTACAATGAGCAGTTCTTC. As protein: CASRGLAVNSYNEQFF.